The T cell receptor beta chain under discussion was sequenced for a study of T cell responses to AZD1222 COVID-19 vaccine. Libraries were prepared by immunoSEQ multiplex PCR; TCRdb keeps only in-frame clonotypes and omits some of them. The sample lists about 97,000 clones, 80% to 90% seen once, with around 7% in the top ten. Regarding this clone: The antigen remains undetermined.

General observations from the study: A rise in Spike-specific TCR breadth and depth followed two AZD1222 doses. In the spike-specific TCR repertoire, nearly half reportedly target unmutated variant regions.

The CDR3 is 12 residues long. The germline CDR1 and CDR2 sequences are SEHNR and FQNEAQ (reference sequence). V was pared by 5 bases and J by 8 bases, with 10 bases between. The chain combines TRBV7-9 with TRBJ2-4; D call uncertain. This TCR was recovered from an adult in good health. The specimen comprised peripheral blood, sampled on day 0 of AZD1222 vaccination. CDR3 protein: CASSRAADIQYF. The CDR3 DNA reads as TGTGCCAGCAGCCGGGCGGCTGACATTCAGTACTTC.